This TCR beta chain derives from a study of cytomegalovirus exposure and HLA in healthy donors. Study conclusions and caveats: Later analysis associated a missense DCLRE1C variant with TCR beta V- and J-gene trimming. Per a prior analysis, the majority of TCR beta V segments were productive roughly 90% or roughly 30% of the time.

This clone was seen a few times. Antigen specificity is unknown. Germline loops: CDR1 LNHDA, CDR2 SQIVND (reference sequence). The CDR3 spans 16 residues. The ends lost 5 bases at V and 6 bases at J; junction bases unmatched: 13. With 60 Vbeta and 13 Jbeta primers, the PCR was carried out. Profiling relied on immunoSEQ multiplex PCR, and the TCRdb table lists in-frame clones only, not all of them. Of roughly 83,000 clones listed, 70% to 75% are singletons. J is TRBJ1-5 and V is TRBV19, with TRBD1 matching over 7 bases. This receptor was identified in a man aged 55 to 70 in good health and CMV-seronegative. The source material was PBMCs. As DNA, the CDR3 is TGTGCCAGTAGTGCCGGCCGGGACAGAATAGGTCAGCCCCAGCATTTT. It encodes CASSAGRDRIGQPQHF.